Listed here are 30 T cell receptor beta chains from one sample, sequenced in a study of shared clonotypes between healthy human individuals. Libraries were prepared by immunoSEQ multiplex PCR; TCRdb keeps only in-frame clonotypes and omits some of them. In the table there are fewer than 1.6 million clones, around 98.5% of which are singletons. The specimen sequenced was naive CD4+ T cells sorted from blood. The subset denotes: CD45RA+ positively selected. Every receptor here comes from a man in his thirties or forties in good health.

This chain connects TRBV2 to TRBJ1-5; TRBD1 is a possible D gene (6 bases). Per germline, CDR1 SNHLY and CDR2 FYNNEI. The CDR3 is 13 residues long. V lost 5 bases to trimming and J lost 7 bases, with 12 bases between them. Here the CDR3 reads CASSKGGDQPQHF. The DNA of the CDR3 is TGTGCCAGCAGTAAAGGGGGGGACCAGCCCCAGCATTTT.

The chain links TRBV29-1 to TRBJ2-7; maybe TRBD1 (5 bases). This CDR3 is 12 amino acids long. The germline V gene encodes CDR1 SQVTM and CDR2 ANQGSEA. V lost 4 bases and J lost 4, with 11 bases in between. CDR3 DNA: TGCAGCGTTGCCTCAGACAGTTACGAGCAGTACTTC. Translation: CSVASDSYEQYF.

This chain uses TRBV10-3 with TRBJ2-7; the match to TRBD1 covers 12 bases. CDR1 is ENHRY and CDR2 is SYGVKD in the germline V gene. Trimming removed 6 bases from V and 7 bases from J; junction bases left unmatched: 7. This CDR3 has 14 residues. The CDR3 spells CAISVGQGASEQYF. The CDR3 nucleotides are TGTGCCATCAGCGTGGGACAGGGGGCGAGTGAGCAGTACTTC.

The rearrangement joins TRBV10-2 to TRBJ1-5; no clear D. Germline-derived CDR1 and CDR2 are WSHSY and SAAADI. CDR3 length equals 14 residues. V lost 2 bases and J lost 0, with 5 bases in between. The CDR3 DNA reads TGCGCCAGCAGTGAGCGGAATAGCAATCAGCCCCAGCATTTT. It specifies CASSERNSNQPQHF.

The gene calls are TRBV14 and TRBJ1-2; no clear D. Germline V lookup: CDR1 SGHDN, CDR2 FVKESK. The CDR3 is made up of 16 amino acids. The germline V and J ends were trimmed by 0 bases and 2 bases, with 13 bases remaining between them. CDR3 amino acids: CASSQEPGSQNYGYTF. In DNA form, the CDR3 reads TGTGCCAGCAGCCAAGAACCGGGTTCCCAGAACTATGGCTACACCTTC.

The chain is built from TRBV7-2 and TRBJ2-7, with 11 bases that match TRBD1. This CDR3 comprises 14 residues. Looked up from germline, CDR1 is SGHTA and CDR2 is FQGNSA. With 6 bases clipped from V and 6 bases from J, the junction kept 7 bases outside the gene matches. CDR3 region: CASSLWTGGVEQYF. CDR3 sequence (DNA): TGTGCCAGCAGTTTATGGACAGGGGGCGTCGAGCAGTACTTC.

The V gene is TRBV19, the J gene TRBJ1-4; 9 bases match TRBD1. Germline trimming cut 4 bases from V and 8 bases from J; bases unmatched to any gene: 2. The CDR3 totals 13 residues. Germline CDR1 LNHDA, CDR2 SQIVND (reference sequence). CDR3 nucleotide sequence: TGTGCCAGTAGTAGGGACAGGGAAGAAAAACTGTTTTTT. Amino acid sequence: CASSRDREEKLFF.

V gene TRBV6-6 combines with J gene TRBJ2-7; D remains ambiguous. Trimming shortened V by 7 bases and J by 2 bases, and 12 bases separated the two germline ends. Germline V gene data show CDR1 as MNHNY and CDR2 as SVGAGI (reference sequence). CDR3 size: 13 residues. In DNA, the CDR3 is TGTGCCAGCACCGGCGGCTCCCCCTACGAGCAGTACTTC. This encodes CASTGGSPYEQYF.

This clone was picked up one time. The rearrangement links TRBV5-8 to TRBJ2-7; 10 bases are a match to TRBD2. The V gene end was trimmed by 0 bases and the J gene end by 3 bases; junction bases not matched to a gene: 9. The length of the CDR3 is 17 residues. Germline values: CDR1 SGHTS, CDR2 YDEGEE. The DNA for the CDR3 is TGTGCCAGCAGCTTGGCCCTACTAGCGGGGATACACTACGAGCAGTACTTC. This encodes CASSLALLAGIHYEQYF.

About this clone: At one end, the junction sequence differs from germline, possibly due to a read error. The chain is built from TRBV7-7 and TRBJ2-3, with TRBD2 as a possible D gene (6 bases). Germline V gene lookup returns CDR1 SSHAT and CDR2 FNYEAQ (reference sequence). This CDR3 is 17 amino acids long. CDR3 coding DNA: TGTGCTAGCAGCCCGCTGGGGGGTAGCTCCCTCACAGATACGCAGTATTTT. Amino acid sequence: CASSPLGGSSLTDTQYF.

This clone was detected only once. The chain is built from TRBV7-2 and TRBJ1-1; 7 nucleotides match TRBD1. The germline V gene has CDR1 SGHTA and CDR2 FQGNSA. V shed 4 bases, J shed 7 bases, and the junction held 6 bases outside the gene matches. This CDR3 is built from 13 residues. The CDR3 DNA reads as TGTGCCAGCAGCTCGAGGGGGCTGAGTGAAGCTTTCTTT. Amino acid sequence: CASSSRGLSEAFF.

This sequence joins TRBV4-2 and TRBJ1-5; a possible D gene is TRBD1 (5 bases). V was trimmed by 4 bases and J by 5 bases, leaving 15 bases between them. The CDR3 extends over 15 amino acids. CDR1 LGHNA and CDR2 YNFKEQ come from the germline V gene. As DNA, the CDR3 is TGTGCCAGCAGCCTCGTGGTACAGGCTGATCAGCCCCAGCATTTT. This codes for CASSLVVQADQPQHF.

The chain is built from TRBV18 and TRBJ2-7; 8 bases match TRBD2. J lost 4 bases, V lost 4 bases, and 12 bases had no gene match. Per germline, CDR1 KGHSH and CDR2 LQKENI. CDR3 size: 16 residues. The CDR3: CASSRLGGGRSYEQYF. The CDR3 DNA reads TGTGCCAGCTCACGGCTCGGGGGGGGAAGAAGTTACGAGCAGTACTTC.

Regarding this clone: Other DNA sequences in the same sample also yield this CDR3. The V gene is TRBV5-1, the J gene TRBJ2-7; D might be TRBD2 (5 bases). Germline V CDR1 and CDR2: SGHRS, YFSETQ. CDR3 length: 13 amino acids. V was cut by 0 bases and J by 4 bases, with 8 bases left in between. The CDR3 is CASSLGGFYEQYF. CDR3 nucleotides: TGCGCCAGCAGCTTGGGAGGGTTTTACGAGCAGTACTTC.

The V gene is TRBV7-9, the J gene TRBJ2-7; 9 nucleotides match TRBD1. The trim removed 5 bases at V and 3 bases at J, leaving 5 bases unmatched. CDR1 is SEHNR, CDR2 FQNEAQ, per germline (reference sequence). The CDR3 contains 14 residues. CDR3 sequence: CASSPRDRVYEQYF. CDR3 sequence (DNA): TGTGCCAGCAGCCCCCGGGACAGGGTCTACGAGCAGTACTTC.

The rearrangement links TRBV9 to TRBJ1-2; weak D call: TRBD1 (6 bases). This CDR3 has 17 residues. Germline-derived CDR1 and CDR2 are SGDLS and YYNGEE. V was pared by 4 bases and J by 4 bases, with 23 bases between. The CDR3 loop reads CASSPRGDNLNRYGYTF. DNA for the CDR3: TGTGCCAGCAGCCCCAGAGGGGACAACCTAAACCGCTATGGCTACACCTTC.

The chain combines TRBV7-9 with TRBJ2-7; the match to TRBD2 covers 12 bases. The germline CDR1 and CDR2 sequences are SEHNR and FQNEAQ (reference sequence). V gave up 4 bases and J gave up 0 bases; unmatched junction bases: 7. This CDR3 is 17 amino acids long. The CDR3 loop is CASSSRGGLAGSYEQYF. The CDR3 DNA sequence: TGTGCCAGCAGCTCACGAGGGGGACTAGCGGGCTCCTACGAGCAGTACTTC.

The chain couples TRBV7-8 to TRBJ2-5; 9 positions agree with TRBD2. From germline, CDR1 is SGHVS and CDR2 FQNEAQ. CDR3 length equals 16 residues. The junction had 11 bases not matched to a gene; V was cut back by 7 bases and J by 2 bases. The CDR3 reads CASTPVSGRRQETQYF. CDR3 DNA sequence: TGTGCCAGCACCCCGGTAAGCGGGAGGCGACAAGAGACCCAGTACTTC.

V is TRBV18 and J is TRBJ2-5, with 14 bases identical to TRBD2. Germline loops: CDR1 KGHSH, CDR2 LQKENI. The CDR3 loop spans 15 amino acids. With 3 bases clipped from V and 5 bases from J, the junction kept 2 bases outside the gene matches. CDR3 nucleotides: TGTGCCAGCTCACCGGGACTAGCGGGAGCCGAGACCCAGTACTTC. Translation: CASSPGLAGAETQYF.

The chain is built from TRBV5-1 and TRBJ2-7; maybe TRBD1 (5 bases). CDR3 length: 15 amino acids. Germline lookup yields CDR1 SGHRS and CDR2 YFSETQ. Trimming removed 1 base from V and 6 bases from J, with 17 bases in between. CDR3 amino acids: CASSLSGPSQGEQYF. CDR3 DNA sequence: TGCGCCAGCAGCTTGAGTGGGCCCAGCCAGGGCGAGCAGTACTTC.

The CDR3 sequence: CASKPGQGAEGYTF. CDR3 coding DNA: TGTGCCAGCAAACCGGGACAGGGGGCTGAGGGCTACACCTTC. The chain is built from TRBV2 and TRBJ1-2; 12 nucleotides agree with TRBD1. The germline V gene has CDR1 SNHLY and CDR2 FYNNEI. V lost 7 bases and J lost 8; bases outside the gene matches: 8. The CDR3 covers 14 residues.

The CDR3 DNA sequence: TGTGCCAGCAGTACCTCGACCAAATCGGGACGAAACAACCTACCCTACGAGCAGTACTTC. It translates to CASSTSTKSGRNNLPYEQYF. V usage is TRBV27 and J usage is TRBJ2-7; D tentatively fits TRBD1 or TRBD2 (5 bases each). CDR1 and CDR2 (germline): MNHEY, SMNVEV (reference sequence). With 5 bases removed from V and 2 bases from J, the gap between germline ends came to 31 bases. The CDR3 extends over 20 amino acids.

Notes on this clone: Other DNA sequences of this sample code for an identical CDR3. This chain links TRBV15 with TRBJ2-3, with unresolved D. Trimming took 0 bases from V and 2 from J, leaving 6 bases between them. The CDR3 is 14 amino acids. Germline V gene data show CDR1 as LNHNV and CDR2 as YYDKDF (reference sequence). The DNA for the CDR3 is TGTGCCACCAGCAGAGATCAAGCCACAGATACGCAGTATTTT. As protein: CATSRDQATDTQYF.

The V gene is TRBV2, the J gene TRBJ1-4; D possibly corresponds to TRBD1 (5 bases). Per germline, CDR1 SNHLY and CDR2 FYNNEI. V was clipped by 8 bases and J by 4 bases, with 11 bases between them. The CDR3 runs 13 residues. The CDR3 DNA reads TGTGCCAGCCGGGAGGGGTATAATGAAAAACTGTTTTTT. Protein sequence: CASREGYNEKLFF.

V and J are TRBV5-1 and TRBJ2-5, with D possibly TRBD1 on 6 matching bases. Trimming pared 0 bases from V and 4 bases from J, leaving 13 bases between. The CDR3 has 15 amino acids. Germline CDR1 reads SGHRS; CDR2 reads YFSETQ. Here the CDR3 reads CASSLGTGSVETQYF. The DNA of the CDR3 is TGCGCCAGCAGCTTGGGTACAGGGTCCGTAGAGACCCAGTACTTC.

A single count supports this clone. The chain couples TRBV19 to TRBJ2-1, with 11 bases matching TRBD2. V lost 4 bases to trimming and J lost 0 bases; unmatched junction nucleotides: 11. The CDR3 covers 19 residues. The germline V gene encodes CDR1 LNHDA and CDR2 SQIVND (reference sequence). The CDR3 loop reads CASSTQSSGGTSSYNEQFF. CDR3 sequence (DNA): TGTGCCAGTAGTACCCAATCTAGCGGGGGGACCAGCTCCTACAATGAGCAGTTCTTC.

This chain uses TRBV10-3 with TRBJ1-2; tentative D call: TRBD1 (6 bases). CDR3 length: 15 residues. Germline V lookup: CDR1 ENHRY, CDR2 SYGVKD. V lost 2 bases and J lost 0, with 10 bases in between. The CDR3 nucleotides are TGTGCCATCAGTGAGGCAGGGACAACTAACTATGGCTACACCTTC. It codes for CAISEAGTTNYGYTF.

The chain uses TRBV7-6 and TRBJ2-3; tentatively, D is TRBD1 or TRBD2 (5 bases each). This CDR3 is 15 amino acids long. Germline V CDR1 and CDR2: SGHVS, FNYEAQ. V gave up 4 bases and J gave up 4 bases, with 15 bases separating them. The CDR3 DNA reads TGTGCCAGCAGCTCGGGACCTCGAGCCGCAGATACGCAGTATTTT. Its translation: CASSSGPRAADTQYF.

The chain carries TRBV11-2 and TRBJ2-7, with a possible D match to TRBD2 (6 bases). The CDR3 consists of 14 residues. Trimming pared 5 bases from V and 0 bases from J, leaving 11 bases between. CDR1 is SGHAT and CDR2 is FQNNGV in the germline V gene. The CDR3 DNA reads TGTGCCAGCAGCCGAACTAGCCGCTCCTACGAGCAGTACTTC. It encodes CASSRTSRSYEQYF.

Here the CDR3 reads CASYTTGSGSYEQYF. CDR3 bases: TGTGCCAGCTACACCACAGGTTCAGGCTCCTACGAGCAGTACTTC. The rearrangement links TRBV6-1 to TRBJ2-7; tentative D call: TRBD1 (5 bases). The CDR3 is made up of 15 amino acids. The germline V gene has CDR1 MNHNS and CDR2 SASEGT. V was clipped by 8 bases and J by 0 bases, with 17 bases between them.